A selection of T cell receptor beta chains follows, all from one sample in a study of T cell responses to AZD1222 COVID-19 vaccine. Clones were read by immunoSEQ multiplex PCR, and TCRdb kept only the in-frame ones, dropping some. The table has roughly 200,000 clones, around 94% seen once. The sequencing here drew on peripheral blood, taken 28 days after the second dose of the MenACWY control vaccine. All receptors derive from an adult who received the MenACWY meningococcal vaccine as a control. The CDR3 runs from the conserved cysteine through the conserved F or W. D genes are given only for firm matches. Size is stated for part of the rows, as once, few or many counts, or as a class when the clone is expanded.

V gene	clone size	J gene	D gene	CDR3 protein	CDR3 DNA
TRBV3-1/TRBV3-2	NA	TRBJ2-1	NA	CASSLAVDERFF	TGTGCCAGCAGCCTCGCGGTTGACGAGCGGTTCTTC
TRBV24-1	NA	TRBJ1-3	NA	CATSDLGNTIYF	TGTGCCACCAGTGATTTGGGAAACACCATATATTTT
TRBV1	NA	TRBJ2-1	NA	CTSSQDPDCESYNEQFF	TGCACCAGCAGCCAAGATCCCGACTGTGAGTCCTACAATGAGCAGTTCTTC
TRBV5-1	NA	TRBJ1-1	NA	CASSPGSNTEAFF	TGCGCCAGCAGCCCCGGGTCGAACACTGAAGCTTTCTTT
TRBV15	NA	TRBJ2-7	NA	CATSRGWGSVYEQYF	TGTGCCACCAGCAGAGGGTGGGGTAGCGTCTACGAGCAGTACTTC
TRBV4-2	NA	TRBJ1-4	TRBD1	CASSQGPGQTNEKLFF	TGTGCCAGCAGCCAAGGCCCGGGACAGACTAATGAAAAACTGTTTTTT
TRBV19	NA	TRBJ2-7	NA	CATTGNPSYEQYF	TGTGCCACCACAGGAAACCCCTCCTACGAGCAGTACTTC
TRBV4-2	NA	TRBJ1-3	NA	CATHSGGGNTIYF	TGTGCCACACATTCAGGAGGGGGAAACACCATATATTTT
TRBV27	NA	TRBJ1-4	NA	CASSLGVTSGVRLPNEKLFF	TGTGCCAGCAGTTTAGGGGTTACGAGTGGGGTGAGACTCCCTAATGAAAAACTGTTTTTT
TRBV27	NA	TRBJ2-7	NA	CASRAQINYEQYF	TGTGCCAGCAGGGCACAGATTAACTACGAGCAGTACTTC
TRBV6-5	NA	TRBJ1-4	TRBD1	CASRTGLTNEKLFF	TGTGCCAGCAGGACAGGGCTGACTAATGAAAAACTGTTTTTT
TRBV30	NA	TRBJ1-5	NA	CAWSLPGGPQHF	TGTGCCTGGAGCCTACCAGGTGGGCCCCAGCATTTT
TRBV5-7	once	TRBJ1-1	TRBD1	CARKRDRANTEAFF	TGTGCCAGAAAAAGGGACAGGGCGAACACTGAAGCTTTCTTT
TRBV29-1	NA	TRBJ2-3	TRBD2	CSVSRLAGARDTQYF	TGCAGCGTTAGTAGACTAGCGGGAGCGCGAGATACGCAGTATTTT
TRBV6-5	NA	TRBJ1-2	NA	CASPSPEVYGYTF	TGTGCCAGTCCTAGCCCGGAGGTCTATGGCTACACCTTC
TRBV6-2/TRBV6-3	NA	TRBJ2-7	NA	CASSPQGSYEQYF	TGTGCCAGCAGTCCCCAGGGGAGCTACGAGCAGTACTTC
TRBV7-9	NA	TRBJ1-1	TRBD1	CASSLPTGANTEAFF	TGTGCCAGCAGCTTACCGACAGGGGCGAACACTGAAGCTTTCTTT
TRBV6-5	NA	TRBJ2-2	TRBD2	CASSYVSGVNTGELFF	TGTGCCAGCAGTTACGTAAGCGGGGTTAACACCGGGGAGCTGTTTTTT
TRBV28	NA	TRBJ2-5	TRBD2	CASSPAGREETQYF	TGTGCCAGCAGTCCCGCAGGGAGGGAAGAGACCCAGTACTTC
TRBV19	NA	TRBJ2-2	TRBD2	CASSTSGFTGELFF	TGTGCCAGTAGTACTAGCGGGTTCACCGGGGAGCTGTTTTTT
TRBV7-2	NA	TRBJ1-2	NA	CASSRREVEYGYTF	TGTGCCAGCAGCCGCAGGGAAGTTGAATATGGCTACACCTTC
TRBV7-2	NA	TRBJ1-1	TRBD1	CASSLTPGQGAEAFF	TGTGCCAGCAGCTTAACTCCGGGACAGGGGGCTGAAGCTTTCTTT
TRBV7-8	NA	TRBJ1-2	TRBD1	CASSLRDRVRFYHGYTF	TGTGCCAGCAGCTTACGGGACAGGGTTCGATTTTACCATGGCTACACCTTC
TRBV5-1	once	TRBJ2-7	TRBD1	CASSLSTTGTGKPYEQYF	TGCGCCAGCAGCCTCAGTACTACCGGGACAGGGAAACCCTACGAGCAGTACTTC
TRBV7-8	NA	TRBJ1-1	TRBD1	CASSTRQGEPEAFF	TGTGCCAGCAGCACCCGACAGGGGGAACCTGAAGCTTTCTTT
TRBV5-1	NA	TRBJ1-4	NA	CASKSQIATNEKLFF	TGCGCCAGCAAGAGTCAGATCGCAACTAATGAAAAACTGTTTTTT
TRBV6-5	NA	TRBJ2-1	TRBD1	CASSWDSYNEQFF	TGTGCCAGCTCCTGGGACAGCTACAATGAGCAGTTCTTC
TRBV7-2	NA	TRBJ2-7	TRBD1	CASSLRQGHEQYF	TGTGCCAGCAGCTTAAGACAGGGGCACGAGCAGTACTTC
TRBV11-1	NA	TRBJ2-5	NA	CASSFEGDETQYF	TGTGCCAGCAGCTTCGAGGGGGACGAGACCCAGTACTTC
TRBV27	NA	TRBJ1-6	TRBD1	CASSFEGAGSPLHF	TGTGCCAGCAGTTTTGAGGGGGCGGGATCACCCCTCCACTTT
TRBV18	few	TRBJ1-2	TRBD1	CASSPTDRGERGYTF	TGTGCCAGCTCACCGACGGACAGGGGAGAGAGGGGCTACACCTTC
TRBV6-4	NA	TRBJ1-1	NA	CASSDFFGTSGNTEAFF	TGTGCCAGCAGTGACTTCTTTGGGACTTCGGGAAACACTGAAGCTTTCTTT
TRBV12-3/TRBV12-4	once	TRBJ2-5	NA	CASSFRVRETQYF	TGTGCCAGCAGTTTCAGGGTCCGGGAGACCCAGTACTTC
TRBV28	NA	TRBJ1-1	NA	CASRTTGRTEAFF	TGTGCCAGCAGGACTACAGGGCGCACTGAAGCTTTCTTT
TRBV7-9	once	TRBJ1-5	TRBD1	CASSSDRELGQPQHF	TGTGCCAGCAGCTCAGACAGGGAGTTAGGTCAGCCCCAGCATTTT
TRBV20-1	NA	TRBJ1-1	NA	CSARGPTEAFF	TGCAGTGCTAGAGGCCCTACTGAAGCTTTCTTT
TRBV28	NA	TRBJ1-1	NA	CASSLTGKRGNTEAFF	TGTGCCAGCAGTTTAACGGGTAAAAGGGGGAACACTGAAGCTTTCTTT
TRBV9	NA	TRBJ2-2	NA	CASSVALLTGELFF	TGTGCCAGCAGCGTAGCTTTGCTTACTGGGGAGCTGTTTTTT
TRBV28	NA	TRBJ2-7	NA	CASSFSGFSSYEQYF	TGTGCCAGCAGTTTTTCGGGGTTCAGCTCCTACGAGCAGTACTTC
TRBV5-5	NA	TRBJ1-2	NA	CASSLETANYGYTF	TGTGCCAGCAGCTTGGAGACAGCTAACTATGGCTACACCTTC
TRBV5-5	NA	TRBJ2-5	NA	CASSLGLEGTQYF	TGTGCCAGCAGCTTGGGCCTGGAGGGGACCCAGTACTTC
TRBV5-5	NA	TRBJ2-7	TRBD2	CASSNRSGRGYEQYF	TGTGCCAGCAGCAACCGAAGCGGGAGGGGATACGAGCAGTACTTC
TRBV6-5	NA	TRBJ1-2	TRBD1	CASSYSQGGNYGYTF	TGTGCCAGCAGTTACTCGCAGGGGGGTAACTATGGCTACACCTTC
TRBV5-1	NA	TRBJ2-2	NA	CASSLRGNTGELFF	TGCGCCAGCAGCTTGAGGGGGAACACCGGGGAGCTGTTTTTT
TRBV19	NA	TRBJ2-2	NA	CASSLHNTGELFF	TGTGCCAGTAGCCTCCACAACACCGGGGAGCTGTTTTTT
TRBV3-1/TRBV3-2	few	TRBJ2-3	NA	CASSQRFRDTQYF	TGTGCCAGCAGCCAAAGGTTTAGAGATACGCAGTATTTT
TRBV2	NA	TRBJ2-7	TRBD2	CASMGGMDEQYF	TGTGCCAGCATGGGGGGGATGGACGAGCAGTACTTC
TRBV6-2/TRBV6-3	few	TRBJ1-6	NA	CASSLPPTGRPLHF	TGTGCCAGCAGCTTGCCCCCCACGGGGCGGCCCCTCCACTTT
TRBV12-3/TRBV12-4	NA	TRBJ1-2	NA	CASSSPSGYGYTF	TGTGCCAGCAGTTCTCCGTCGGGATATGGCTACACCTTC
TRBV28	NA	TRBJ2-7	TRBD1	CASSRLTGGRYEQYF	TGTGCCAGCAGTCGTTTGACAGGGGGCAGGTACGAGCAGTACTTC
TRBV6-5	NA	TRBJ2-2	NA	CASSPSRGVGELFF	TGTGCCAGCAGTCCGTCCCGTGGGGTGGGGGAGCTGTTTTTT
TRBV5-1	NA	TRBJ2-5	NA	CASSFSGLQETQYF	TGCGCCAGCAGCTTTTCTGGATTACAAGAGACCCAGTACTTC
TRBV11-2	NA	TRBJ2-3	TRBD2	CASSLEGRLAGGLGTDTQYF	TGTGCCAGCAGCTTAGAAGGGCGGCTAGCGGGAGGTTTAGGCACAGATACGCAGTATTTT
TRBV6-6	NA	TRBJ2-1	TRBD2	CASSFGTNYNEQFF	TGTGCCAGCAGTTTCGGGACTAATTACAATGAGCAGTTCTTC
TRBV24-1	NA	TRBJ2-3	TRBD2	CATSGTSGGDTQYF	TGTGCCACCAGTGGGACTAGCGGGGGTGATACGCAGTATTTT
TRBV19	NA	TRBJ1-1	NA	CASSTRGRPGGTEAFF	TGTGCCAGTAGTACGAGGGGAAGGCCCGGGGGCACTGAAGCTTTCTTT